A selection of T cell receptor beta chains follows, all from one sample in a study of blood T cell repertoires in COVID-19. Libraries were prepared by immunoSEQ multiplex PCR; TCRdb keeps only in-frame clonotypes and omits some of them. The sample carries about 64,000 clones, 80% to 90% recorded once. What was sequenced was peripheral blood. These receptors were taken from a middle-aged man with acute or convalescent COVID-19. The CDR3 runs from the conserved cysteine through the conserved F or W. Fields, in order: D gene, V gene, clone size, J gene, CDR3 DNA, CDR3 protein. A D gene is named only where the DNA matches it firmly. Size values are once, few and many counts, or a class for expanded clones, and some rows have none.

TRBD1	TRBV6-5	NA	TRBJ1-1	TGTGCCAGCAACGACAGGGTGAACACTGAAGCTTTCTTT	CASNDRVNTEAFF
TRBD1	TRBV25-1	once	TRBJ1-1	TGTGCCAGCAGTGAATGGTTCTTGGACAGGGCGGAGGATGAAGCTTTCTTT	CASSEWFLDRAEDEAFF
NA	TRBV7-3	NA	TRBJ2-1	TGTGCCAGCAGCTTAATGGGGGGGCCCTACAATGAGCAGTTCTTC	CASSLMGGPYNEQFF
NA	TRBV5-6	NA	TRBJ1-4	TGTGCCAGCAGCTCCTTGGGTCCAACAGGAGAAAAACTGTTTTTT	CASSSLGPTGEKLFF
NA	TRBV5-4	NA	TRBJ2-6	TGTGCCAGCAGCTTGGGGAGCTCTGGGGCCAACGTCCTGACTTTC	CASSLGSSGANVLTF
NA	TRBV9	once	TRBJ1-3	TGTGCCAGCAGCGCGGGACTTCTCAGCTCTGGAAACACCATATATTTT	CASSAGLLSSGNTIYF
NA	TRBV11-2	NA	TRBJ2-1	TGTGCCAGCAGCTTAGTCGGTGGGGGGGCCGTCGATGAACAGTTCTTC	CASSLVGGGAVDEQFF
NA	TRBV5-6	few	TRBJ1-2	TGTGCCAGCAGCCGCGTGACCCTCACGGGGGGCGGCTACACCTTC	CASSRVTLTGGGYTF
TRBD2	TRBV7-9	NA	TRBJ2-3	TGTGCCAGCAGCTTATCAGCGGGGGCCCTAACAGATACGCAGTATTTT	CASSLSAGALTDTQYF
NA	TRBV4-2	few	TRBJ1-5	TGTGCCAGCAGCCAAGCGGGGAGTGGTCAGCCCCAGCATTTT	CASSQAGSGQPQHF
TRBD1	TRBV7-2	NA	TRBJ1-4	TGTGCCAGCAGAGAGGACAGGTCCGCAAGAGAAAAACTGTTTTTT	CASREDRSAREKLFF
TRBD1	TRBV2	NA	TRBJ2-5	TGTGCCAGCAGTGAAAGGGACAGGGGGTACTTC	CASSERDRGYF
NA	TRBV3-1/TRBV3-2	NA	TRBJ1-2	TGTGCCAGCAGCCAAGGGAGGGGCCGGGGCTACACCTTC	CASSQGRGRGYTF
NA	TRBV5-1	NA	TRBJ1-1	TGCGCCAGCAGCTTGGGAGTTCAAGCTTTCTTT	CASSLGVQAFF
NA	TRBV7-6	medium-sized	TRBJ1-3	TGTGCCAGCAGCTTAGAGCCAAGCTCTGGAAACACCATATATTTT	CASSLEPSSGNTIYF
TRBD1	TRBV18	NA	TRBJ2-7	TGTGCCAGCTCAAACCAGACAGGGGGCTACGAGCAGTACTTC	CASSNQTGGYEQYF
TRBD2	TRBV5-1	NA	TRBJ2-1	TGCGCCAGCAGCTTCCTCGGTACTAGCGGTTACAATGAGCAGTTCTTC	CASSFLGTSGYNEQFF
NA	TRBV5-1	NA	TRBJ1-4	TGCGCCAGCAGCTTGTCCAGGGAAGGTGAAAAACTGTTTTTT	CASSLSREGEKLFF
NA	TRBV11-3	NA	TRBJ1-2	TGTGCCAGCAGCTCGCCAGCTAACTATGGCTACACCTTC	CASSSPANYGYTF